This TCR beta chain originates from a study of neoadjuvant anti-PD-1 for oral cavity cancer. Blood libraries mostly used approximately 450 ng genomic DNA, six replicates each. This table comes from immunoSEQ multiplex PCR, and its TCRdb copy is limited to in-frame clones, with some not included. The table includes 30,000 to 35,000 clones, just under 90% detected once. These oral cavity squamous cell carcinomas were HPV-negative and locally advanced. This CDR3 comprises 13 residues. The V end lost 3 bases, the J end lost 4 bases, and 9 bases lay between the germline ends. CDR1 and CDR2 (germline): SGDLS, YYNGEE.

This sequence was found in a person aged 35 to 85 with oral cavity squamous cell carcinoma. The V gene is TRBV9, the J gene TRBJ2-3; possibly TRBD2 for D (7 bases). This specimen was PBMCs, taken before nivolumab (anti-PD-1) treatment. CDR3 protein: CASSEGGPDTQYF. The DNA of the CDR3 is TGTGCCAGCAGCGAGGGGGGGCCAGATACGCAGTATTTT.